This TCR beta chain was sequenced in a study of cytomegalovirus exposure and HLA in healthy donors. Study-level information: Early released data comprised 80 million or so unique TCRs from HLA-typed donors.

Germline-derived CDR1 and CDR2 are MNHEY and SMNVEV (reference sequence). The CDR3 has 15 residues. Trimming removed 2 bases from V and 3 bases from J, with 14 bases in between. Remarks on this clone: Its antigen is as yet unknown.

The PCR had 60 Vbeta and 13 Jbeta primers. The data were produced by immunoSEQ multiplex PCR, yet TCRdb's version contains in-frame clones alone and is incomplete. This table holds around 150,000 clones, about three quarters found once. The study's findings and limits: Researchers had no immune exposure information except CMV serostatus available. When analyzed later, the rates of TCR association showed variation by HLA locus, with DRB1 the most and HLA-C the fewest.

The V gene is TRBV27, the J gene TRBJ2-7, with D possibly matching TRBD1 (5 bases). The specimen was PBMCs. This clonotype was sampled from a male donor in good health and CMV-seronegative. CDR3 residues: CASSLAQGNFYEQYF. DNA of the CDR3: TGTGCCAGCAGTTTAGCCCAGGGTAATTTCTACGAGCAGTACTTC.